The next 32 T cell receptor beta chains were all read from a single sample in a study of follicular helper T cells after annual influenza vaccination. As for time point: 2015-2016 season, 7 days after influenza vaccination. Profiling relied on immunoSEQ multiplex PCR, and the TCRdb table lists in-frame clones only, not all of them. The table includes about 800 clones, 72% detected once. The sample consisted of CXCR5+ CD38+ circulating T follicular helper cells from blood, taken 7 days after influenza vaccination. Subset of the sample: circulating Tfh, non-naive CD4+CXCR5+PD-1+ (ICOS+CD38+ or ICOS-CD38-). Source of these receptors: an adult who received the influenza vaccine.

J is TRBJ2-1 and V is TRBV11-1, with 8 bases identical to TRBD1. The junction had 13 bases not matched to a gene; V was cut back by 5 bases and J by 7 bases. This CDR3 contains 16 residues. Germline CDR1 reads SGHAT; CDR2 reads FQDESV (reference sequence). DNA of the CDR3: TGTGCCAGCAGCACAAAGGGGACAGGAGGCGCGAATGAGCAGTTCTTC. This sequence encodes CASSTKGTGGANEQFF.

This clone was seen only a few times. This chain links TRBV4-3 with TRBJ2-7, with TRBD1 identical over 7 bases. This CDR3 is built from 15 residues. V shed 4 bases and J 2 bases; nucleotides not matched to a gene: 8. Germline CDR1 and CDR2: LGHNA and YSLEER. This CDR3 is CASSRSPGQTYEQYF. The CDR3 DNA reads TGCGCCAGCAGCCGGTCACCGGGACAGACCTACGAGCAGTACTTC.

This clone was counted only a few times. The chain links TRBV15 to TRBJ2-7; D is undetermined. The V end was cut by 1 base, the J end by 4 bases, with 14 bases between. Germline CDR1 and CDR2: LNHNV and YYDKDF (reference sequence). The CDR3 covers 15 residues. The chain's CDR3 is CATSRGPPGRYEQYF. The CDR3 coding sequence is TGTGCCACCAGCAGAGGCCCCCCGGGTCGGTACGAGCAGTACTTC.

The chain uses TRBV10-3 and TRBJ1-2; TRBD1 matches 7 bases. The ends lost 6 bases at V and 4 bases at J; junction bases unmatched: 5. CDR1 and CDR2 (germline): ENHRY, SYGVKD. The CDR3 consists of 13 residues. The DNA of the CDR3 is TGTGCCATCAGCAGGGGGGACGGCTATGGCTACACCTTC. It codes for CAISRGDGYGYTF.

This chain connects TRBV19 to TRBJ2-7, with TRBD2 matching over 11 bases. CDR1 is LNHDA, CDR2 SQIVND, per germline (reference sequence). V dropped 6 bases and J dropped 0; count of bases not matched to a gene: 10. This CDR3 is 17 amino acids long. Here the CDR3 reads CASSPSSGGRLSYEQYF. The CDR3 nucleotides read TGTGCCAGTAGCCCCTCTAGCGGGGGGCGTCTCTCCTACGAGCAGTACTTC. The variable domain in full, with the rest retrieved from reference TRBV19 and TRBJ2-7, is DGGITQSPKYLFRKEGQNVTLSCEQNLNHDAMYWYRQDPGQGLRLIYYSQIVNDFQKGDIAEGYSVSREKKESFPLTVTSAQKNPTAFYLCASSPSSGGRLSYEQYFGPGTRLTVT.

J is TRBJ2-3 and V is TRBV2; D unresolved. The V gene's germline CDR1 is SNHLY and CDR2 FYNNEI. V gave up 7 bases and J gave up 0 bases, with 11 bases separating them. This CDR3 region has 14 residues. The CDR3 loop reads CASILPASTDTQYF. DNA for the CDR3: TGTGCCAGCATCTTGCCCGCTAGCACAGATACGCAGTATTTT.

V is TRBV6-6 and J is TRBJ2-3; D not resolved. Germline V CDR1 and CDR2: MNHNY, SVGAGI (reference sequence). The CDR3 is made up of 12 amino acids. V was cut by 7 bases and J by 6 bases, with 11 bases left in between. The CDR3 DNA follows: TGTGCCAGCACAAAAATCGGGGATACGCAGTATTTT. This translates into CASTKIGDTQYF.

This chain joins TRBV5-1 and TRBJ2-1; D call uncertain. V was clipped by 5 bases and J by 4 bases, with 13 bases between them. Per germline, CDR1 SGHRS and CDR2 YFSETQ. This CDR3 is built from 14 residues. The CDR3 region is CASREGSGYNEQFF. For the CDR3, the DNA is TGCGCCAGCAGAGAAGGCTCGGGTTACAATGAGCAGTTCTTC.

The V call is TRBV5-6, the J call TRBJ2-3, with 13 bases that match TRBD2. The junction had 5 bases not matched to a gene; V was cut back by 1 base and J by 0 bases. Per germline, CDR1 SGHDT and CDR2 YYEEEE. The CDR3 covers 18 residues. CDR3 bases: TGTGCCAGCAGCTTGCCGACTAGCGGGGGGCACAGCACAGATACGCAGTATTTT. It codes for CASSLPTSGGHSTDTQYF.

V usage is TRBV19 and J usage is TRBJ1-1; D is possibly TRBD1 (6 bases). Germline-derived CDR1 and CDR2 are LNHDA and SQIVND (reference sequence). Trimming took 3 bases from V and 2 from J, leaving 10 bases between them. The CDR3 totals 14 residues. The CDR3 loop is CASSIRTENTEAFF. The CDR3 region has the DNA TGTGCCAGTAGTATCAGGACAGAAAACACTGAAGCTTTCTTT.

This clone was seen just once. The rearrangement uses TRBV5-4 and TRBJ2-1; D call uncertain. Per germline, CDR1 SGHNT and CDR2 YYREEE (reference sequence). V gave up 6 bases and J gave up 4 bases, with 17 bases separating them. This CDR3 has 15 amino acids. CDR3 sequence reads: CASTQSVGLYNEQFF. CDR3 DNA sequence: TGTGCCAGCACCCAATCAGTGGGATTATACAATGAGCAGTTCTTC.

The chain couples TRBV5-3 to TRBJ2-1; D is undetermined. TRBV5-3 is an ORF, with its function uncertain. This CDR3 contains 20 residues. V was clipped by 0 bases and J by 5 bases, with 27 bases between them. The CDR3 here is CARSLGHQLHGSLLNNEQFF. For the CDR3, the DNA is TGTGCCAGAAGCTTGGGTCACCAGCTCCATGGATCCCTATTAAACAATGAGCAGTTCTTC.

The genes are TRBV2 and TRBJ1-1; TRBD1 matches at 7 bases. V trimming: 6 bases; J trimming: 12 bases; junction bases outside the gene matches: 7. The germline V gene has CDR1 SNHLY and CDR2 FYNNEI. The CDR3 consists of 11 residues. The chain's CDR3 is CASRSGTVTFF. The CDR3 DNA reads TGTGCCAGCAGATCCGGGACAGTAACTTTCTTT.

The count of this clone is one. This chain uses TRBV27 with TRBJ2-5, with D possibly matching TRBD1 (5 bases). Trimming left V 5 bases short and J 5 bases short, with 18 bases between. This CDR3 region has 15 residues. The germline CDR1 and CDR2 sequences are MNHEY and SMNVEV (reference sequence). The CDR3 nucleotides are TGTGCCAGCAGTAACTCGCAGGGCCCGCAGGAGACCCAGTACTTC. The encoded protein is CASSNSQGPQETQYF.

The chain employs TRBV5-6 and TRBJ2-7; TRBD1 matches at 10 bases. This CDR3 contains 16 residues. The trim removed 2 bases at V and 3 bases at J, leaving 8 bases unmatched. Germline lookup yields CDR1 SGHDT and CDR2 YYEEEE. CDR3 bases: TGTGCCAGCAGCTTTAAACGGACAGGGGGACTCTACGAGCAGTACTTC. This translates into CASSFKRTGGLYEQYF.

This chain connects TRBV11-3 to TRBJ2-7; perhaps TRBD2 as D (6 bases). Germline loops: CDR1 SGHNT, CDR2 YENEEA. Trimming removed 5 bases from V and 6 bases from J, with 14 bases in between. This CDR3 region has 13 residues. CDR3 residues: CASSPEGRAEQYF. The DNA for the CDR3 is TGTGCCAGCAGCCCGGAGGGGCGGGCCGAGCAGTACTTC.

V and J are TRBV7-2 and TRBJ2-2; D may be TRBD2 (5 bases). Trimming shortened V by 2 bases and J by 6 bases, and 10 bases separated the two germline ends. The CDR3 runs to 14 residues. The germline V gene encodes CDR1 SGHTA and CDR2 FQGNSA. The CDR3 coding sequence is TGTGCCAGCAGCTTAACCGGGGTCTCCGGGGAGCTGTTTTTT. It encodes CASSLTGVSGELFF.

The rearrangement joins TRBV12-5 to TRBJ2-3, with D maybe TRBD1 (5 bases). This CDR3 has 18 residues. V lost 3 bases, J lost 2 bases, and 21 bases lay in between. The germline CDR1 and CDR2 sequences are LGHNT and FRNRAP. The DNA for the CDR3 is TGTGCTAGTGGTTTTACCAAAGACGGCAGGGCTTTCACAGATACGCAGTATTTT. It is translated as CASGFTKDGRAFTDTQYF.

The chain has TRBV28 and TRBJ2-2; tentative D call: TRBD1 (6 bases). V lost 8 bases and J lost 6, with 19 bases in between. CDR1 MDHEN and CDR2 SYDVKM come from the germline V gene. The CDR3 contains 15 residues. CDR3 DNA: TGTGCCAGCTCTTCTACCGGGACAAAGGCCGGGGAGCTGTTTTTT. Protein: CASSSTGTKAGELFF.

The chain is built from TRBV19 and TRBJ2-5; perhaps TRBD1 as D (6 bases). Trimming cost V 5 bases and J 2 bases, with 21 bases left between them. The CDR3 is 17 amino acids. From germline, CDR1 is LNHDA and CDR2 SQIVND (reference sequence). Here the CDR3 reads CASSDPFRQEHQETQYF. The CDR3 DNA reads as TGTGCCAGTAGTGACCCCTTCAGACAGGAACATCAAGAGACCCAGTACTTC.

This chain connects TRBV19 to TRBJ2-7; 8 positions agree with TRBD1. The trim removed 4 bases at V and 6 bases at J, leaving 8 bases unmatched. The CDR3 contains 14 residues. Germline CDR1 LNHDA, CDR2 SQIVND (reference sequence). CDR3 coding DNA: TGTGCCAGTAGTACGGACAGGGACCGCCTCGAGCAGTACTTC. Translating it yields CASSTDRDRLEQYF.

This clone occurred once. CDR3 protein: CASSFAGGPGETQYF. In nucleotides, the CDR3 is TGCGCCAGCAGCTTTGCGGGGGGCCCGGGAGAGACCCAGTACTTC. The chain is built from TRBV5-1 and TRBJ2-5, with 8 bases matching TRBD2. This CDR3 has 15 amino acids. V trimming: 2 bases; J trimming: 4 bases; junction bases outside the gene matches: 7. Germline CDR1 SGHRS, CDR2 YFSETQ.

The gene calls are TRBV27 and TRBJ2-2; 9 bases map to TRBD1. V was clipped by 6 bases and J by 2 bases; unmatched bases: 4. The length of the CDR3 is 15 residues. CDR1 and CDR2 from the germline V gene are MNHEY and SMNVEV (reference sequence). The CDR3 spells CASSRDRANTGELFF. In DNA form, the CDR3 reads TGTGCCAGCAGCCGGGACAGGGCTAACACCGGGGAGCTGTTTTTT.

In its sample, this clone was seen a few times. This chain links TRBV27 with TRBJ2-7; 7 bases align to TRBD2. The CDR3 length is 15 residues. The junction had 9 bases not matched to a gene; V was cut back by 4 bases and J by 3 bases. CDR1 MNHEY and CDR2 SMNVEV come from the germline V gene (reference sequence). CDR3 in amino acids: CASSSYERGYYEQYF. The CDR3, as DNA: TGTGCCAGCAGTTCCTACGAGCGGGGATACTACGAGCAGTACTTC.

The CDR3 DNA reads TGCGCCAGCAGCTTGGGGGAGGGTGAGCGTGGCTACACCTTC. Protein: CASSLGEGERGYTF. The gene calls are TRBV5-1 and TRBJ1-2; D remains ambiguous. The V gene lost 0 bases and the J gene lost 7 bases, with 13 bases spanning the gap. Germline V gene data show CDR1 as SGHRS and CDR2 as YFSETQ. The CDR3 totals 14 residues. The full variable domain, in which reference TRBV5-1 and TRBJ1-2 provide the parts outside the CDR3, is KAGVTQTPRYLIKTRGQQVTLSCSPISGHRSVSWYQQTPGQGLQFLFEYFSETQRNKGNFPGRFSGRQFSNSRSEMNVSTLELGDSALYLCASSLGEGERGYTFGSGTRLTVV.

The genes are TRBV29-1 and TRBJ2-5; tentative D call: TRBD1 (5 bases). V was trimmed by 4 bases and J by 4 bases, leaving 19 bases between them. This CDR3 comprises 15 residues. Germline assignment: CDR1 SQVTM and CDR2 ANQGSEA. The CDR3 DNA is TGCAGCGTTGGAGGAGATGGGGCACCCGGAGAGACCCAGTACTTC. Protein sequence: CSVGGDGAPGETQYF.

This sequence joins TRBV7-9 and TRBJ1-5; tentatively, D is TRBD1 (5 bases). CDR3 length: 13 amino acids. The germline V gene has CDR1 SEHNR and CDR2 FQNEAQ (reference sequence). Trimming shortened V by 2 bases and J by 5 bases, and 7 bases separated the two germline ends. This CDR3 reads CASSLIGDQPQHF. CDR3 in DNA: TGTGCCAGCAGCTTAATAGGGGATCAGCCCCAGCATTTT.

This rearrangement joins TRBV19 to TRBJ2-5, with a weak D call TRBD1 (5 bases). The V end was cut by 5 bases, the J end by 5 bases, with 18 bases between. There are 15 residues in the CDR3. The V gene's germline CDR1 is LNHDA and CDR2 SQIVND (reference sequence). The CDR3 nucleotides are TGTGCCAGTAGTGAGTTACAGGTGGGTCGGGAGACCCAGTACTTC. Its translation is CASSELQVGRETQYF. Looking up the rest from reference TRBV19 and TRBJ2-5 gives the full variable domain: DGGITQSPKYLFRKEGQNVTLSCEQNLNHDAMYWYRQDPGQGLRLIYYSQIVNDFQKGDIAEGYSVSREKKESFPLTVTSAQKNPTAFYLCASSELQVGRETQYFGPGTRLLVL.

V gene TRBV11-2 combines with J gene TRBJ2-3; a weak D match, TRBD1 (5 bases). Germline assignment: CDR1 SGHAT and CDR2 FQNNGV. V dropped 1 base and J dropped 4 bases, with 9 bases sitting between them. The CDR3 length is 14 residues. CDR3 amino acids: CASSLAQGPDTQYF. CDR3 sequence (DNA): TGTGCCAGCAGCTTAGCCCAGGGTCCAGATACGCAGTATTTT.

The rearrangement uses TRBV5-6 and TRBJ2-7, with 8 bases aligning to TRBD1. The V gene end was trimmed by 1 base and the J gene end by 0 bases; junction bases not matched to a gene: 6. Germline loops: CDR1 SGHDT, CDR2 YYEEEE. The CDR3 contains 16 residues. CDR3 protein: CASSLYGTGTSYEQYF. DNA of the CDR3: TGTGCCAGCAGCTTGTACGGGACAGGCACCTCCTACGAGCAGTACTTC.

The V call is TRBV18, the J call TRBJ1-1, with TRBD1 as a possible D gene (5 bases). Germline V gene sequence: CDR1 KGHSH, CDR2 LQKENI. The CDR3 totals 15 residues. V lost 4 bases and J lost 1, with 13 bases in between. The CDR3 DNA follows: TGTGCCAGCTCACTGGGGGGAGGACCGAACACTGAAGCTTTCTTT. Translation gives CASSLGGGPNTEAFF.

The V gene is TRBV6-6, the J gene TRBJ2-1; 12 nucleotides match TRBD1. This CDR3 has 13 residues. Germline V gives CDR1 MNHNY, CDR2 SVGAGI (reference sequence). The V segment lost 8 bases and the J segment 8 bases; nucleotides outside the gene matches: 4. For the CDR3, the DNA is TGTGCCAGCGGGACAGGGGGCTTCGATGAGCAGTTCTTC. It yields the protein CASGTGGFDEQFF.